These T cell receptor beta chains were read from a single sample in a study of shared clonotypes between healthy human individuals. Assay used: immunoSEQ multiplex PCR; TCRdb lists only in-frame clones, some missing. The top ten hold roughly 0.14% of the sample, which has millions of clones, around nine tenths seen once. The sequenced sample was naive CD4+ T cells sorted from blood. The origin of the receptors is a man between 18 and 29 years old in good health. CDR3s include the opening cysteine and the closing phenylalanine or tryptophan. D genes are given only for firm matches. Some rows have no size entry. The others give once, few or many, or a class for an expanded clone.

clone size: -
D gene: -
V gene: TRBV6-1
J gene: TRBJ2-7
CDR3 protein: CASSTQGGSYEQYF
CDR3 DNA: TGTGCCAGCAGTACCCAGGGGGGCTCCTACGAGCAGTACTTC

clone size: once
D gene: TRBD2
V gene: TRBV2
J gene: TRBJ2-7
CDR3 protein: CASTAGGGRYEQYF
CDR3 DNA: TGTGCCAGCACCGCGGGCGGGGGGCGTTACGAGCAGTACTTC

clone size: -
D gene: -
V gene: TRBV30
J gene: TRBJ2-1
CDR3 protein: CAWSVRLEGTGEQFF
CDR3 DNA: TGTGCCTGGAGTGTACGACTTGAAGGTACAGGTGAGCAGTTCTTC

clone size: -
D gene: TRBD1
V gene: TRBV29-1
J gene: TRBJ2-3
CDR3 protein: CSVGTGALLDTQYF
CDR3 DNA: TGCAGCGTCGGGACAGGGGCTCTTTTAGATACGCAGTATTTT

clone size: -
D gene: -
V gene: TRBV5-6
J gene: TRBJ1-1
CDR3 protein: CASSLWSRGITEAFF
CDR3 DNA: TGTGCCAGCAGCTTGTGGTCGCGGGGAATCACTGAAGCTTTCTTT

clone size: -
D gene: -
V gene: TRBV27
J gene: TRBJ1-6
CDR3 protein: CASSLQQVYNSPLHF
CDR3 DNA: TGTGCCAGCAGTTTGCAACAGGTCTATAATTCACCCCTCCACTTT

clone size: once
D gene: TRBD1
V gene: TRBV7-2
J gene: TRBJ2-1
CDR3 protein: CASNQGGQGVVEQFF
CDR3 DNA: TGTGCCAGCAACCAAGGGGGACAGGGAGTGGTTGAGCAGTTCTTC

clone size: -
D gene: -
V gene: TRBV6-4
J gene: TRBJ2-7
CDR3 protein: CASSDHYEQYF
CDR3 DNA: TGTGCCAGCAGTGACCACTACGAGCAGTACTTC

clone size: once
D gene: TRBD1
V gene: TRBV7-9
J gene: TRBJ2-2
CDR3 protein: CASSPPRRGQGGTGELFF
CDR3 DNA: TGTGCCAGCAGCCCGCCCCGGAGGGGACAGGGTGGAACCGGGGAGCTGTTTTTT

clone size: -
D gene: TRBD2
V gene: TRBV2
J gene: TRBJ2-5
CDR3 protein: CASSSSSGGLETQYF
CDR3 DNA: TGTGCCAGCAGTTCCTCTAGCGGGGGGCTTGAGACCCAGTACTTC

clone size: -
D gene: -
V gene: TRBV18
J gene: TRBJ2-7
CDR3 protein: CASSPPGRTYEQYF
CDR3 DNA: TGTGCCAGCTCACCACCGGGCCGGACCTACGAGCAGTACTTC

clone size: -
D gene: TRBD1
V gene: TRBV28
J gene: TRBJ1-1
CDR3 protein: CASSYGQVENTEAFF
CDR3 DNA: TGTGCCAGCAGTTATGGACAGGTGGAGAACACTGAAGCTTTCTTT

clone size: -
D gene: -
V gene: TRBV5-4
J gene: TRBJ1-1
CDR3 protein: CASSLGAPPMNTEAFF
CDR3 DNA: TGTGCCAGCAGCTTGGGTGCCCCGCCCATGAACACTGAAGCTTTCTTT

clone size: -
D gene: TRBD2
V gene: TRBV10-2
J gene: TRBJ2-1
CDR3 protein: CASRPSGSYNEQFF
CDR3 DNA: TGCGCCAGCCGCCCTAGCGGTTCCTACAATGAGCAGTTCTTC

clone size: -
D gene: -
V gene: TRBV10-3
J gene: TRBJ1-2
CDR3 protein: CAISEKGHYGYTF
CDR3 DNA: TGTGCCATCAGTGAAAAGGGGCACTATGGCTACACCTTC

clone size: -
D gene: -
V gene: TRBV18
J gene: TRBJ2-7
CDR3 protein: CASSLGTGNLYEQYF
CDR3 DNA: TGTGCCAGCTCACTTGGAACAGGAAATCTCTACGAGCAGTACTTC

clone size: -
D gene: TRBD1
V gene: TRBV28
J gene: TRBJ1-2
CDR3 protein: CASSMPPGQRVYGYTF
CDR3 DNA: TGTGCCAGCAGTATGCCCCCGGGACAGAGAGTATATGGCTACACCTTC

clone size: -
D gene: TRBD2
V gene: TRBV6-5
J gene: TRBJ2-7
CDR3 protein: CASSLWTSGTGEQYF
CDR3 DNA: TGTGCCAGCAGTTTGTGGACTAGCGGGACGGGAGAGCAGTACTTC

clone size: -
D gene: -
V gene: TRBV2
J gene: TRBJ2-5
CDR3 protein: CASSEAQRGFLQGPQETQYF
CDR3 DNA: TGTGCCAGCAGTGAAGCGCAGCGGGGGTTCTTACAGGGGCCCCAAGAGACCCAGTACTTC

clone size: -
D gene: -
V gene: TRBV5-6
J gene: TRBJ1-2
CDR3 protein: CASSLAEVVFGYTF
CDR3 DNA: TGTGCCAGCAGCTTGGCCGAAGTGGTCTTTGGCTACACCTTC

clone size: -
D gene: -
V gene: TRBV7-9
J gene: TRBJ2-7
CDR3 protein: CASSSNRPLVLGSYEQYF
CDR3 DNA: TGTGCCAGCAGCTCAAACCGACCACTGGTATTGGGCTCCTACGAGCAGTACTTC

clone size: -
D gene: -
V gene: TRBV28
J gene: TRBJ2-1
CDR3 protein: CASSFTQDRGEQFF
CDR3 DNA: TGTGCCAGCAGTTTTACCCAGGACAGAGGGGAGCAGTTCTTC